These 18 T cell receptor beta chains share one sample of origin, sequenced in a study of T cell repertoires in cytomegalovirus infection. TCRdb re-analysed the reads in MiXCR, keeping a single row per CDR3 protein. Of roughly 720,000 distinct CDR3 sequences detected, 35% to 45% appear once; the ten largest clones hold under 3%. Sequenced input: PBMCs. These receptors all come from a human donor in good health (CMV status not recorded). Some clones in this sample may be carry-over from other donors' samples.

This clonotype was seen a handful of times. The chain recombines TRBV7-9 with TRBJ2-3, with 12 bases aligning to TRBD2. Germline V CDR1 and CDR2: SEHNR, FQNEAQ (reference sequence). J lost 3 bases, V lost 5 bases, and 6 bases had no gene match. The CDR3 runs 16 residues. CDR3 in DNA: TGTGCCAGCAGCCGGGTGACTAGCGGGGGAACAGATACGCAGTATTTT. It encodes CASSRVTSGGTDTQYF.

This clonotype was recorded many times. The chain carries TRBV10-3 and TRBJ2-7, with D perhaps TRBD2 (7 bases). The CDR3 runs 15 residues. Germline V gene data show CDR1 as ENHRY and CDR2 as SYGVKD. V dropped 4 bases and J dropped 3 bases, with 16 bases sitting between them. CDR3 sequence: CAISVKGGTFYEQYF. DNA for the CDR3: TGTGCCATCAGTGTAAAGGGGGGGACCTTCTACGAGCAGTACTTC.

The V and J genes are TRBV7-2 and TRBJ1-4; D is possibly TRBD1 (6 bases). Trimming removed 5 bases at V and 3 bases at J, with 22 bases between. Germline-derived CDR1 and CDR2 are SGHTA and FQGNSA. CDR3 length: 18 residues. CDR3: CASSVYVGGGTANEKLFF. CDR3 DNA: TGTGCCAGCAGCGTTTATGTCGGGGGCGGAACGGCTAATGAAAAACTGTTTTTT.

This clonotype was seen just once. The DNA for the CDR3 is TGTGCCAGCATGAGGGGGAACACTGAAGCTTTCTTT. It specifies CASMRGNTEAFF. This chain connects TRBV27 to TRBJ1-1; TRBD1 is a possible D gene (5 bases). Germline CDR1 is MNHEY and CDR2 is SMNVEV (reference sequence). V lost 7 bases, J lost 1 base, and 7 bases lay in between. This CDR3 is 12 amino acids long.

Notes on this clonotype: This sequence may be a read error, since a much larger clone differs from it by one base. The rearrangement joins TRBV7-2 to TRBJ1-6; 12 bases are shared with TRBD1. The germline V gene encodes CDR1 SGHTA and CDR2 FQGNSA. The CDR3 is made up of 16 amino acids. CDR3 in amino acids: CASSLGTGGINSPLPF. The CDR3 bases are TGTGCCAGCAGCCTAGGGACAGGGGGCATCAATTCACCCCTCCCCTTT.

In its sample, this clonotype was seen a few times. Here the CDR3 reads CASSSAGLAGLYNEQFF. CDR3 sequence (DNA): TGTGCCAGCAGCTCGGCCGGACTAGCGGGGCTTTACAATGAGCAGTTCTTC. The genes are TRBV7-9 and TRBJ2-1; 12 bases match TRBD2. The CDR3 sequence is 17 residues long. Germline V lookup: CDR1 SEHNR, CDR2 FQNEAQ (reference sequence). Unmatched junction bases numbered 8, after V lost 4 bases and J lost 4 bases. The full variable domain, completed using reference TRBV7-9 and TRBJ2-1, is DTGVSQNPRHKITKRGQNVTFRCDPISEHNRLYWYRQTLGQGPEFLTYFQNEAQLEKSRLLSDRFSAERPKGSFSTLEIQRTEQGDSAMYLCASSSAGLAGLYNEQFFGPGTRLTVL.

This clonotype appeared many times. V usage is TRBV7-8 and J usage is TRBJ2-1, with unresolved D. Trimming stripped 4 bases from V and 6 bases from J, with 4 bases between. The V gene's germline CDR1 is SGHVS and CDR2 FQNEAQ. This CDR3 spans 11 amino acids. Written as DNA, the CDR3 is TGTGCCAGCAGCTCGACCAATGAGCAGTTCTTC. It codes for CASSSTNEQFF.

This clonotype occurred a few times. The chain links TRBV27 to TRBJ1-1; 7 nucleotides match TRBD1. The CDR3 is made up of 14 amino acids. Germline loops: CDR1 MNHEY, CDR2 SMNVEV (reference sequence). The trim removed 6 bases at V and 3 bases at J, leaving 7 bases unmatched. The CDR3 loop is CASSRPTGYTEAFF. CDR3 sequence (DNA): TGTGCCAGCAGCCGCCCGACAGGGTACACTGAAGCTTTCTTT.

This chain's CDR3 is CASSGDSSGANVLTF. The CDR3 DNA is TGTGCCAGCAGTGGGGACTCCTCTGGGGCCAACGTCCTGACTTTC. V is TRBV2 and J is TRBJ2-6; D is perhaps TRBD2 (6 bases). V shed 4 bases and J shed 0 bases, with 7 bases lying between them. The CDR3 loop spans 15 amino acids. CDR1 and CDR2 from the germline V gene are SNHLY and FYNNEI. The variable domain in full, with the rest retrieved from reference TRBV2 and TRBJ2-6, is EPEVTQTPSHQVTQMGQEVILRCVPISNHLYFYWYRQILGQKVEFLVSFYNNEISEKSEIFDDQFSVERPDGSNFTLKIRSTKLEDSAMYFCASSGDSSGANVLTFGAGSRLTVL.

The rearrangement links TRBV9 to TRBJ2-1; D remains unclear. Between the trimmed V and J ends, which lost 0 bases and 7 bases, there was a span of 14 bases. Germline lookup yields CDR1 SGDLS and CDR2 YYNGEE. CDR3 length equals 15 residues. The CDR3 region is CASSVAPIVANEQFF. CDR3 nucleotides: TGTGCCAGCAGCGTAGCTCCCATAGTAGCAAATGAGCAGTTCTTC.

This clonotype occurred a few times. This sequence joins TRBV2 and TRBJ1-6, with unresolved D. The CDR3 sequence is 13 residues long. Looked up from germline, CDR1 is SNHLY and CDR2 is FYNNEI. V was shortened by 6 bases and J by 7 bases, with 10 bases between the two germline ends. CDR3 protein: CASRDQPNSPLHF. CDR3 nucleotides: TGTGCCAGCAGAGACCAGCCAAATTCACCCCTCCACTTT.

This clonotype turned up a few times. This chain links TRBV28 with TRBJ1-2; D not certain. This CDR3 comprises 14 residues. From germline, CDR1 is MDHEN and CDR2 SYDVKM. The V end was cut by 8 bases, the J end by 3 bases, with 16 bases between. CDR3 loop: CASDTSASYYGYTF. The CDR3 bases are TGTGCCAGCGACACAAGCGCCAGCTACTATGGCTACACCTTC.

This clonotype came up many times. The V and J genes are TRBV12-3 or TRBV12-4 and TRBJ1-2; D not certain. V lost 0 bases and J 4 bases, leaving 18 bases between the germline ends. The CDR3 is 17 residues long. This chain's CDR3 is CASSLAQVSSQFYGYTF. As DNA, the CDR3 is TGTGCCAGCAGTTTAGCGCAAGTTTCGTCACAGTTCTATGGCTACACCTTC.

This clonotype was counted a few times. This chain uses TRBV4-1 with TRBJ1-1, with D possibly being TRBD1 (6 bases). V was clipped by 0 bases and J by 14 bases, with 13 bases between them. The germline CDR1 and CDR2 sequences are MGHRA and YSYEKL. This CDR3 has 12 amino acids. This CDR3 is CASSQDQTGPFF. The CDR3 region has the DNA TGCGCCAGCAGCCAAGATCAAACAGGGCCGTTCTTT.

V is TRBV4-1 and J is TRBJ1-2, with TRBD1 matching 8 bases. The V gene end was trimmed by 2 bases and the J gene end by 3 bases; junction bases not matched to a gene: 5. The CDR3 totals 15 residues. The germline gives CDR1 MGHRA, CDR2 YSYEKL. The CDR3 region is CASSQTTGGDYGYTF. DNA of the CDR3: TGCGCCAGCAGCCAAACTACAGGGGGAGACTATGGCTACACCTTC.

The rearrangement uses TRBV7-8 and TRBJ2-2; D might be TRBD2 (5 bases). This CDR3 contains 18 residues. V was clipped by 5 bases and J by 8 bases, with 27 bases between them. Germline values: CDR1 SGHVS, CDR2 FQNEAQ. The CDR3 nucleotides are TGTGCCAGCAGCAGTCAAACCCGGGCACTAGGCGTCGAAGGGGAGCTGTTTTTT. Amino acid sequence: CASSSQTRALGVEGELFF.

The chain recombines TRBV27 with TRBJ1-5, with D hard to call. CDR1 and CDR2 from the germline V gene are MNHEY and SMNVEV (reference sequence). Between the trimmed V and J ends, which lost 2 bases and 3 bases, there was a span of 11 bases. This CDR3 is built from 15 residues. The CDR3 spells CASSLGGKLNQPQHF. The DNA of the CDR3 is TGTGCCAGCAGTTTAGGCGGGAAACTCAATCAGCCCCAGCATTTT.

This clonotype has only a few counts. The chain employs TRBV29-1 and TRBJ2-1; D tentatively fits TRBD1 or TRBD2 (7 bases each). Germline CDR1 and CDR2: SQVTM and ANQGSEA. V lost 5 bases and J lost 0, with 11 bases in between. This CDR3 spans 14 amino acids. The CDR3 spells CSVQGGVSYNEQFF. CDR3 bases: TGCAGCGTTCAGGGGGGGGTCTCCTACAATGAGCAGTTCTTC.